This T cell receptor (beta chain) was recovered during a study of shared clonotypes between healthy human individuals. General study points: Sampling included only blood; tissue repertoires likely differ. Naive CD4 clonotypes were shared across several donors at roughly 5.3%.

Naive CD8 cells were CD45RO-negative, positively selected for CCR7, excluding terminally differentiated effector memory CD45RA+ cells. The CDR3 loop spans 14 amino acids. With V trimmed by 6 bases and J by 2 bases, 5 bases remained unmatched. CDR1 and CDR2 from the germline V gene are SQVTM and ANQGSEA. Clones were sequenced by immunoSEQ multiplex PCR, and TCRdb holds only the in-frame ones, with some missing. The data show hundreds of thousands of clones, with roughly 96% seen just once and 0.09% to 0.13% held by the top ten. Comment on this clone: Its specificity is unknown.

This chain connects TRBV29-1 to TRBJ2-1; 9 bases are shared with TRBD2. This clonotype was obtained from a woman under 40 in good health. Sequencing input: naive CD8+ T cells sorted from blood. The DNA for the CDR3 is TGCAGCGTGGTAGCGGGAGTGGCCTACAATGAGCAGTTCTTC. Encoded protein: CSVVAGVAYNEQFF.